One and the same sample provided the 3 T cell receptor beta chains below, sequenced in a study of regulatory T cells in long-lasting Graves disease. Regarding time point: newly diagnosed GD, antithyroid drugs for less than 3 months. The TCR library used RNA extracted from PBMCs. The TCR beta library used iRepertoire HTBI primers with Arm-PCR amplification of CDR3. TCRdb fed the multiplex PCR reads into MiXCR, producing one record per CDR3 protein. This table has around 400,000 distinct CDR3 sequences, about 11% appearing once. The same data also went into a second study, on T cells in Graves' hyperthyroidism and ophthalmopathy.

The source was peripheral blood mononuclear cells (PBMCs), collected at new diagnosis, from a patient treated with antithyroid drugs. The receptor set was obtained from a woman under 30 with Graves disease.

This clonotype was seen many times. The V call is TRBV19, the J call TRBJ1-2; D may be TRBD1 (6 bases). Per germline, CDR1 LNHDA and CDR2 SQIVND (reference sequence). V dropped 7 bases and J dropped 6 bases, with 18 bases sitting between them. CDR3 length: 14 residues. The DNA of the CDR3 is TGTGCCAGTACCCGGTGGACAGCTGGTGATGGCTACACCTTC. This sequence encodes CASTRWTAGDGYTF. The full variable domain, with the rest looked up from reference TRBV19 and TRBJ1-2, is DGGITQSPKYLFRKEGQNVTLSCEQNLNHDAMYWYRQDPGQGLRLIYYSQIVNDFQKGDIAEGYSVSREKKESFPLTVTSAQKNPTAFYLCASTRWTAGDGYTFGSGTRLTVV.

This clonotype was seen only a few times. The rearrangement links TRBV12-3 or TRBV12-4 to TRBJ2-1; D gene uncertain. The CDR3 has 13 amino acids. Trimming stripped 8 bases from V and 5 bases from J, with 13 bases between. The CDR3 reads CASLPAEHNEQFF. CDR3 DNA: TGTGCCAGCCTCCCGGCCGAGCACAATGAGCAGTTCTTC.

This clonotype was detected ten times or more. The chain couples TRBV7-9 to TRBJ2-2; no clear D. The germline V and J ends were trimmed by 4 bases and 4 bases, with 13 bases remaining between them. CDR3 size: 15 residues. Germline assignment: CDR1 SEHNR and CDR2 FQNEAQ (reference sequence). CDR3 in DNA: TGTGCCAGCAGCTCGTGGTCTCCCGGCACCGGGGAGCTGTTTTTT. Protein sequence: CASSSWSPGTGELFF. Using reference TRBV7-9 and TRBJ2-2 for the parts outside the CDR3, the full variable domain is DTGVSQNPRHKITKRGQNVTFRCDPISEHNRLYWYRQTLGQGPEFLTYFQNEAQLEKSRLLSDRFSAERPKGSFSTLEIQRTEQGDSAMYLCASSSWSPGTGELFFGEGSRLTVL.